The 2 T cell receptor beta chains below were found in one sample sequenced in a study of identical twins. TCRdb re-analysed the 5' RACE reads in MiXCR, keeping a single row per CDR3 protein. The sample includes some 1,600,000 distinct CDR3 sequences, more than 30% of them seen just once. The specimen was cord blood. The receptors were sampled from a newborn girl in good health.

This chain links TRBV7-9 with TRBJ2-5; D ambiguous. Germline CDR1 and CDR2: SEHNR and FQNEAQ (reference sequence). The CDR3 spans 13 residues. Trimming took off 4 bases at V and 11 bases at J, with 17 bases between the two ends. The CDR3 coding sequence is TGTGCCAGCAGCTACAACGAACCTCTCGGGCAGTACTTC. Protein product: CASSYNEPLGQYF. The variable domain in full, completed from reference TRBV7-9 and TRBJ2-5, reads DTGVSQNPRHKITKRGQNVTFRCDPISEHNRLYWYRQTLGQGPEFLTYFQNEAQLEKSRLLSDRFSAERPKGSFSTLEIQRTEQGDSAMYLCASSYNEPLGQYFGPGTRLLVL.

As regards this clonotype: An end of the junction does not agree with germline; a read error may underlie this. The chain joins TRBV12-3 or TRBV12-4 to TRBJ2-7; D remains ambiguous. This CDR3 has 14 amino acids. The CDR3 nucleotides read TGTGCCGGCAGTTTTGGTGAGCTTACCCACGAGCAGTACTTC. Translation gives CAGSFGELTHEQYF.